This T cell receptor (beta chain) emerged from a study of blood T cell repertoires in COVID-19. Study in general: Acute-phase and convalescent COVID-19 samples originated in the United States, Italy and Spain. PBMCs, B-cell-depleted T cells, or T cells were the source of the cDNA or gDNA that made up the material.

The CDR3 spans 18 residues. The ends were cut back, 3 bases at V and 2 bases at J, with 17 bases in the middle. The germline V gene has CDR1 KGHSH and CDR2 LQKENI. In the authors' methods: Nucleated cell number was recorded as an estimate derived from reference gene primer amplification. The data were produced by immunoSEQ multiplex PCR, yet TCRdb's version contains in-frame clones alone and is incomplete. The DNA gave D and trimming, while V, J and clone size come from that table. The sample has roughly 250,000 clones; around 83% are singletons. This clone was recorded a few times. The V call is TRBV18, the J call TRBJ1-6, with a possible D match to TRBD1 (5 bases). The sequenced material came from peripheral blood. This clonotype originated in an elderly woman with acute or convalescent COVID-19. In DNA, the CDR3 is TGTGCCAGCTCACCCGACTCGGGGGGGGTCCCCTATAATTCACCCCTCCACTTT. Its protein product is CASSPDSGGVPYNSPLHF.